These T cell receptor beta chains were read from a single sample in a study of T cells in Graves' hyperthyroidism and ophthalmopathy. TCRdb independently ran MiXCR on the multiplex PCR reads; one entry per CDR3 protein. There are 600,000 or so distinct CDR3 sequences in the sample; 13% to 15% occur only once, and less than 9% lies in the top ten. The sample was blood. Receptor source: a woman in her late teens or twenties with Graves' ophthalmopathy. The CDR3 runs from the conserved cysteine through the conserved F or W. The D gene is left open where the match is weak. Only some rows state a clone size, as once, few, many or a class for expanded clones.

clone_size: many; d_call: .; j_call: TRBJ1-2; v_call: TRBV3-1; cdr3_aa: CASSQPGLRGYTF; cdr3_nt: TGTGCCAGCAGCCAACCGGGACTGCGGGGCTACACCTTC
clone_size: many; d_call: .; j_call: TRBJ2-7; v_call: TRBV27; cdr3_aa: CASSFSTQNEQYF; cdr3_nt: TGTGCCAGCAGTTTTTCTACACAGAACGAGCAGTACTTC
clone_size: many; d_call: .; j_call: TRBJ1-6; v_call: TRBV7-6; cdr3_aa: CASSLDRAYNSPLHF; cdr3_nt: TGTGCCAGCAGCTTAGATCGGGCCTATAATTCACCCCTCCACTTT
clone_size: many; d_call: .; j_call: TRBJ1-2; v_call: TRBV3-1; cdr3_aa: CASSLRSTENYGYTF; cdr3_nt: TGTGCCAGCAGCCTACGATCGACAGAGAACTATGGCTACACCTTC
clone_size: few; d_call: .; j_call: TRBJ1-5; v_call: TRBV19; cdr3_aa: CASSMGGRWGNQPQHF; cdr3_nt: TGTGCCAGTAGTATGGGGGGGCGATGGGGCAATCAGCCCCAGCATTTT
clone_size: many; d_call: .; j_call: TRBJ1-5; v_call: TRBV20-1; cdr3_aa: CSAERGDGKWAQHF; cdr3_nt: TGCAGTGCCGAGAGGGGGGACGGAAAATGGGCCCAGCATTTT
clone_size: .; d_call: .; j_call: TRBJ1-4; v_call: TRBV19; cdr3_aa: CASSVPGTRFDEKLFF; cdr3_nt: TGTGCCAGTAGTGTACCCGGGACCCGCTTCGATGAAAAACTGTTTTTT
clone_size: few; d_call: TRBD1; j_call: TRBJ2-7; v_call: TRBV5-1; cdr3_aa: CASSYRGQGREQYF; cdr3_nt: TGCGCCAGCAGCTACCGAGGACAGGGCCGCGAGCAGTACTTC
clone_size: many; d_call: TRBD2; j_call: TRBJ2-3; v_call: TRBV11-1; cdr3_aa: CASSPRAGAEGTQYF; cdr3_nt: TGTGCCAGCAGCCCAAGAGCGGGGGCTGAGGGTACGCAGTATTTT
clone_size: .; d_call: TRBD1; j_call: TRBJ1-3; v_call: TRBV7-9; cdr3_aa: CASSFDRGRGRDTIYF; cdr3_nt: TGTGCCAGCAGCTTTGACAGGGGGCGCGGTAGGGACACCATATATTTT
clone_size: many; d_call: .; j_call: TRBJ2-5; v_call: TRBV12-3/TRBV12-4; cdr3_aa: CASSYSSKGETQYF; cdr3_nt: TGTGCCAGCAGTTATTCATCGAAGGGGGAGACCCAGTACTTC
clone_size: .; d_call: .; j_call: TRBJ2-2; v_call: TRBV7-9; cdr3_aa: CASSLSEGELFF; cdr3_nt: TGTGCCAGCAGCTTAAGTGAAGGGGAGCTGTTTTTT
clone_size: many; d_call: .; j_call: TRBJ2-5; v_call: TRBV30; cdr3_aa: CAWSVQSQETQYF; cdr3_nt: TGTGCCTGGAGTGTACAGTCGCAAGAGACCCAGTACTTC
clone_size: many; d_call: TRBD2; j_call: TRBJ2-1; v_call: TRBV7-3; cdr3_aa: CASSLTGLAGGPYNEQFF; cdr3_nt: TGTGCCAGCAGCTTAACCGGACTAGCGGGAGGGCCGTACAATGAGCAGTTCTTC
clone_size: .; d_call: TRBD2; j_call: TRBJ2-1; v_call: TRBV15; cdr3_aa: CATSRELAGDNNEQFF; cdr3_nt: TGTGCCACCAGCAGAGAACTAGCGGGAGATAACAATGAGCAGTTCTTC
clone_size: .; d_call: .; j_call: TRBJ1-5; v_call: TRBV27; cdr3_aa: CASSLRWTMGNQPQHF; cdr3_nt: TGTGCCAGCAGCCTAAGGTGGACTATGGGGAATCAGCCCCAGCATTTT
clone_size: many; d_call: .; j_call: TRBJ1-1; v_call: TRBV9; cdr3_aa: CASSVTAGGHTEAFF; cdr3_nt: TGTGCCAGCAGCGTAACGGCCGGAGGTCACACTGAAGCTTTCTTT
clone_size: many; d_call: .; j_call: TRBJ2-1; v_call: TRBV7-3; cdr3_aa: CASSPQVGSYNEQFF; cdr3_nt: TGTGCCAGCAGCCCGCAAGTAGGCTCCTACAATGAGCAGTTCTTC
clone_size: many; d_call: TRBD2; j_call: TRBJ2-7; v_call: TRBV25-1; cdr3_aa: CASSEYGSSGRYEQYF; cdr3_nt: TGTGCCAGCAGTGAATATGGGTCTAGCGGGAGGTACGAGCAGTACTTC
clone_size: .; d_call: .; j_call: TRBJ1-2; v_call: TRBV30; cdr3_aa: CAWSSGALGGYTF; cdr3_nt: TGTGCCTGGAGTTCCGGGGCCTTAGGGGGCTACACCTTC
clone_size: many; d_call: TRBD2; j_call: TRBJ2-3; v_call: TRBV20-1; cdr3_aa: CSARGGSRLAGVVPDTQYF; cdr3_nt: TGCAGTGCTAGAGGAGGGTCGCGCCTAGCGGGAGTGGTTCCAGATACGCAGTATTTT
clone_size: few; d_call: TRBD1; j_call: TRBJ1-6; v_call: TRBV9; cdr3_aa: CASSAYRVGTGASPLHF; cdr3_nt: TGTGCCAGCAGCGCCTACCGAGTTGGGACAGGGGCTTCACCCCTCCACTTT
clone_size: many; d_call: .; j_call: TRBJ2-7; v_call: TRBV7-6; cdr3_aa: CASSIQPTTYEQYF; cdr3_nt: TGTGCCAGCAGCATACAGCCTACCACCTACGAGCAGTACTTC
clone_size: many; d_call: .; j_call: TRBJ1-2; v_call: TRBV2; cdr3_aa: CASSYAGNDGYTF; cdr3_nt: TGTGCCAGCAGCTATGCCGGGAACGATGGCTACACCTTC
clone_size: many; d_call: .; j_call: TRBJ2-5; v_call: TRBV10-1; cdr3_aa: CASSEEGEAKETQYF; cdr3_nt: TGCGCCAGCAGTGAGGAGGGAGAAGCAAAAGAGACCCAGTACTTC
clone_size: .; d_call: .; j_call: TRBJ1-5; v_call: TRBV6-1; cdr3_aa: CASSEAGAPVSQPQHF; cdr3_nt: TGTGCCAGCAGTGAAGCCGGTGCCCCAGTGAGTCAGCCCCAGCATTTT
clone_size: .; d_call: TRBD2; j_call: TRBJ2-7; v_call: TRBV20-1; cdr3_aa: CSARTRTSGRADYEQYF; cdr3_nt: TGCAGTGCTAGAACCCGGACTAGCGGGAGGGCCGATTACGAGCAGTACTTC
clone_size: many; d_call: .; j_call: TRBJ2-7; v_call: TRBV12-3/TRBV12-4; cdr3_aa: CASSLGHREQYF; cdr3_nt: TGTGCCAGCAGTTTGGGTCACAGGGAACAGTACTTC
clone_size: many; d_call: TRBD2; j_call: TRBJ2-1; v_call: TRBV7-2; cdr3_aa: CASSPGTSSNEQFF; cdr3_nt: TGTGCCAGCAGCCCCGGGACTAGCTCCAATGAGCAGTTCTTC
clone_size: .; d_call: TRBD1; j_call: TRBJ2-2; v_call: TRBV7-9; cdr3_aa: CASSSRDRQGVYTGELFF; cdr3_nt: TGTGCCAGCAGCTCCAGAGATAGGCAGGGGGTGTACACCGGGGAGCTGTTTTTT
clone_size: few; d_call: TRBD1; j_call: TRBJ2-7; v_call: TRBV4-1; cdr3_aa: CASSPLGTGYYEQYF; cdr3_nt: TGCGCCAGCAGCCCGTTGGGGACAGGATACTACGAGCAGTACTTC
clone_size: many; d_call: .; j_call: TRBJ2-1; v_call: TRBV11-3; cdr3_aa: CASSLGPADNEQFF; cdr3_nt: TGTGCCAGCAGCTTAGGGCCAGCGGACAATGAGCAGTTCTTC
clone_size: many; d_call: .; j_call: TRBJ2-1; v_call: TRBV28; cdr3_aa: CATVAREAYNEQFF; cdr3_nt: TGTGCCACCGTCGCAAGGGAGGCCTACAATGAGCAGTTCTTC
clone_size: .; d_call: .; j_call: TRBJ2-3; v_call: TRBV29-1; cdr3_aa: CSVEQGADTQYF; cdr3_nt: TGCAGCGTTGAGCAGGGTGCGGATACGCAGTATTTT
clone_size: many; d_call: .; j_call: TRBJ1-6; v_call: TRBV28; cdr3_aa: CASSLENYNSPLHF; cdr3_nt: TGTGCCAGCAGTTTGGAGAATTATAATTCACCCCTCCACTTT
clone_size: many; d_call: .; j_call: TRBJ1-5; v_call: TRBV27; cdr3_aa: CASSFRGDNQPQHF; cdr3_nt: TGTGCCAGCAGTTTTCGGGGGGACAATCAGCCCCAGCATTTT
clone_size: .; d_call: .; j_call: TRBJ1-3; v_call: TRBV6-1; cdr3_aa: CASNPAGQALSGNTIYF; cdr3_nt: TGTGCCAGCAATCCCGCCGGACAAGCTCTCTCTGGAAACACCATATATTTT
clone_size: many; d_call: TRBD2; j_call: TRBJ2-7; v_call: TRBV20-1; cdr3_aa: CSAGSGRADEQYF; cdr3_nt: TGCAGTGCTGGTAGCGGGAGGGCCGACGAGCAGTACTTC
clone_size: few; d_call: .; j_call: TRBJ2-5; v_call: TRBV19; cdr3_aa: CASSFHPDWGETYGETQYF; cdr3_nt: TGTGCCAGTAGTTTCCACCCGGACTGGGGGGAGACTTACGGAGAGACCCAGTACTTC
clone_size: many; d_call: TRBD2; j_call: TRBJ2-7; v_call: TRBV5-8; cdr3_aa: CASSPLAGGPLNEQYF; cdr3_nt: TGTGCCAGCAGCCCTCTAGCGGGAGGGCCGCTCAACGAGCAGTACTTC
clone_size: many; d_call: TRBD2; j_call: TRBJ2-3; v_call: TRBV7-8; cdr3_aa: CASSLAGGTSGTDTQYF; cdr3_nt: TGTGCCAGCAGCTTAGCAGGGGGGACTAGCGGCACAGATACGCAGTATTTT
clone_size: few; d_call: .; j_call: TRBJ2-6; v_call: TRBV11-3; cdr3_aa: CASSPLSGQSSSGANVLTF; cdr3_nt: TGTGCCAGCAGCCCTCTCTCCGGACAGTCATCCTCTGGGGCCAACGTCCTGACTTTC
clone_size: .; d_call: TRBD1; j_call: TRBJ1-4; v_call: TRBV24-1; cdr3_aa: CATSESPTGGREKLFF; cdr3_nt: TGTGCCACCAGTGAGTCTCCGACAGGGGGTAGGGAAAAACTGTTTTTT
clone_size: once; d_call: TRBD1; j_call: TRBJ2-2; v_call: TRBV19; cdr3_aa: CASNRGHGELFF; cdr3_nt: TGTGCCAGTAACAGGGGGCACGGGGAGCTGTTTTTT
clone_size: .; d_call: .; j_call: TRBJ2-2; v_call: TRBV10-3; cdr3_aa: CAARTGRGSGSSTGELFF; cdr3_nt: TGTGCCGCCAGGACAGGGCGGGGGAGTGGTTCAAGTACCGGGGAGCTGTTTTTT
clone_size: few; d_call: TRBD2; j_call: TRBJ2-5; v_call: TRBV24-1; cdr3_aa: CATSDFGLADIGPGTQYF; cdr3_nt: TGTGCCACCAGTGATTTCGGACTAGCCGACATAGGGCCAGGGACCCAGTACTTC
clone_size: few; d_call: .; j_call: TRBJ2-7; v_call: TRBV27; cdr3_aa: CASSLTGTHSYEQYF; cdr3_nt: TGTGCCAGCAGTCTGACAGGCACCCACTCCTACGAGCAGTACTTC